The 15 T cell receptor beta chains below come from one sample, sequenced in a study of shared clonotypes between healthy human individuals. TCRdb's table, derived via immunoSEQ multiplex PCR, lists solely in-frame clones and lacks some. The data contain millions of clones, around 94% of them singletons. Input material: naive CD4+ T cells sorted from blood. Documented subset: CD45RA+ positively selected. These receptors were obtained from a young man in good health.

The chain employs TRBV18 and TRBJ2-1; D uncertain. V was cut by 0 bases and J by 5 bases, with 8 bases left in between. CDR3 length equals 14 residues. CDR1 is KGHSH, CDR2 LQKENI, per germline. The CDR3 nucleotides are TGTGCCAGCTCACCACCTCTCCAGAACAATGAGCAGTTCTTC. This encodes CASSPPLQNNEQFF.

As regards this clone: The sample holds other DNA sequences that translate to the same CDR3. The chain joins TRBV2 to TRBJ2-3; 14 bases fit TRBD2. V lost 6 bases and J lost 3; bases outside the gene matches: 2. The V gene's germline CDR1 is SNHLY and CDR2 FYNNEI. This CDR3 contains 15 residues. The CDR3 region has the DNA TGTGCCAGCAGGGGGACTAGCGGGAGAACAGATACGCAGTATTTT. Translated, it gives CASRGTSGRTDTQYF. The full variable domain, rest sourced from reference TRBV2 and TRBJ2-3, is EPEVTQTPSHQVTQMGQEVILRCVPISNHLYFYWYRQILGQKVEFLVSFYNNEISEKSEIFDDQFSVERPDGSNFTLKIRSTKLEDSAMYFCASRGTSGRTDTQYFGPGTRLTVL.

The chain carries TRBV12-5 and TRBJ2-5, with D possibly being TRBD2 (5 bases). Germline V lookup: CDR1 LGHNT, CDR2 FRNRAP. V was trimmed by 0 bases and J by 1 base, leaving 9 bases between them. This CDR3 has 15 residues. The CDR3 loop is CASGLVTGIQETQYF. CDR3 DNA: TGTGCTAGTGGTTTGGTGACCGGGATCCAAGAGACCCAGTACTTC.

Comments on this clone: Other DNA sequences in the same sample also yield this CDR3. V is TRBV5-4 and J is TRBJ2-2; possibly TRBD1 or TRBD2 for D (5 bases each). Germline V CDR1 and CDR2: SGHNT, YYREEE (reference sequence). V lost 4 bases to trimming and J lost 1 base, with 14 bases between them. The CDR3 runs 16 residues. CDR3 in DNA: TGTGCCAGCAGCCCATCCGGGACCCTGAACACCGGGGAGCTGTTTTTT. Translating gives CASSPSGTLNTGELFF.

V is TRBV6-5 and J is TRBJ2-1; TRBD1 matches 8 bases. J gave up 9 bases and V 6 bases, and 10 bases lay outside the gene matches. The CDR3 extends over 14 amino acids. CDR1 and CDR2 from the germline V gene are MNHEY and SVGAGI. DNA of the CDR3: TGTGCCAGCAGACCAGGGGGCGGTTTTAGTGAGCAGTTCTTC. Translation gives CASRPGGGFSEQFF.

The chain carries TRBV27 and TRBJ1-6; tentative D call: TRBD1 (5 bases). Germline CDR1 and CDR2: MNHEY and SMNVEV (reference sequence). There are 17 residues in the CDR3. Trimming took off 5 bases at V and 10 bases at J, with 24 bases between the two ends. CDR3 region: CASSPDTPQLGGSPLHF. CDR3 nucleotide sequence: TGTGCCAGCAGTCCGGACACGCCTCAATTGGGAGGGTCACCCCTCCACTTT.

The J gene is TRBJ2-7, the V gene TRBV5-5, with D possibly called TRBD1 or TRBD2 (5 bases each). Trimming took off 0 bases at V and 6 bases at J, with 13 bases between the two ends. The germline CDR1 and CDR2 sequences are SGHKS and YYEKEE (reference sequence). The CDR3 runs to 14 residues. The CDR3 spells CASSLAGPAAEQYF. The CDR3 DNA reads TGTGCCAGCAGCTTGGCGGGACCCGCCGCCGAGCAGTACTTC. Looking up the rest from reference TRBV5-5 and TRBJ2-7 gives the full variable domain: DAGVTQSPTHLIKTRGQQVTLRCSPISGHKSVSWYQQVLGQGPQFIFQYYEKEERGRGNFPDRFSARQFPNYSSELNVNALLLGDSALYLCASSLAGPAAEQYFGPGTRLTVT.

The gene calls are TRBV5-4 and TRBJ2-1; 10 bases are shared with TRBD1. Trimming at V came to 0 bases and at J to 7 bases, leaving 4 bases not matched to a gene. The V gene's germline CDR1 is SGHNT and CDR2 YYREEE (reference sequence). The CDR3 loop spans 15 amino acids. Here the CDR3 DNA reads TGTGCCAGCAGCTTGGCCGGGACAGGGGTGAATGAGCAGTTCTTC. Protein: CASSLAGTGVNEQFF. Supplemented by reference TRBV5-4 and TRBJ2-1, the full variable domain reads ETGVTQSPTHLIKTRGQQVTLRCSSQSGHNTVSWYQQALGQGPQFIFQYYREEENGRGNFPPRFSGLQFPNYSSELNVNALELDDSALYLCASSLAGTGVNEQFFGPGTRLTVL.

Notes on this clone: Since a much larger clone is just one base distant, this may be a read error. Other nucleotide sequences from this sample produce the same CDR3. The CDR3 nucleotides read TGCGCCAGCAGCTTGGCTGGGGAGACCCAGTACTTC. Its protein is CASSLAGETQYF. This chain connects TRBV5-1 to TRBJ2-5, with no clear D. The germline V gene has CDR1 SGHRS and CDR2 YFSETQ. CDR3 length: 12 residues. The V end lost 0 bases, the J end lost 5 bases, and 5 bases lay between the germline ends.

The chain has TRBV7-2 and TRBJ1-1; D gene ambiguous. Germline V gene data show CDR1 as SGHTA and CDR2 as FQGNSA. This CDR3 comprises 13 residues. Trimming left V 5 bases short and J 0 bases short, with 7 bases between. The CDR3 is CASSPAVNTEAFF. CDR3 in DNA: TGTGCCAGCAGCCCCGCAGTGAACACTGAAGCTTTCTTT.

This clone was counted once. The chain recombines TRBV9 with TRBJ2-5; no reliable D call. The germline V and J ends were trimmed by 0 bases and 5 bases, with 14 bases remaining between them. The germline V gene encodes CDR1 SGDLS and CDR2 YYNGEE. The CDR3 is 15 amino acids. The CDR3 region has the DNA TGTGCCAGCAGCGTAGCTGTCGCTCCCGGGGAGACCCAGTACTTC. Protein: CASSVAVAPGETQYF.

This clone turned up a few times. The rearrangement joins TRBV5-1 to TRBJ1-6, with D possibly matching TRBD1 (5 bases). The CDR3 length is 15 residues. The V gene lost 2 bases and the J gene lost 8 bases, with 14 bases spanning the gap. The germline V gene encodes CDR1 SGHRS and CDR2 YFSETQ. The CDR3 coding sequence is TGCGCCAGCAGCTTAATTCCGGGGGTCGATTCACCCCTCCACTTT. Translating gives CASSLIPGVDSPLHF.

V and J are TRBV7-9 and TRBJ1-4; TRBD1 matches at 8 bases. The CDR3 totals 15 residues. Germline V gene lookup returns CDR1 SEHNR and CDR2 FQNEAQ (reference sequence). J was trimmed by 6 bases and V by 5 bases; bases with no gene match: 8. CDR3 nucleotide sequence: TGTGCCAGCAGCCCCGACAGGGGATGGGATGAAAAACTGTTTTTT. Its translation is CASSPDRGWDEKLFF.

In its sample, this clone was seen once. The CDR3 protein is CASSLDTLKGYGYTF. CDR3 in DNA: TGTGCCAGCAGCTTAGACACCTTAAAGGGCTATGGCTACACCTTC. The rearrangement joins TRBV7-9 to TRBJ1-2; no clear D. The V end lost 1 base, the J end lost 4 bases, and 13 bases lay between the germline ends. The germline gives CDR1 SEHNR, CDR2 FQNEAQ (reference sequence). The CDR3 is 15 residues long.

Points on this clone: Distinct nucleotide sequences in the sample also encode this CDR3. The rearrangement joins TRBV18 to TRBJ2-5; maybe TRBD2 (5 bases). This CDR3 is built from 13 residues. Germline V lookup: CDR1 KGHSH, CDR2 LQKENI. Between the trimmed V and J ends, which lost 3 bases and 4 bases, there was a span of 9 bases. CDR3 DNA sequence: TGTGCCAGCTCACCGTCGGGAACAGAGACCCAGTACTTC. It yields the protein CASSPSGTETQYF.